What follows are 2 T cell receptor beta chains derived from one specimen sequenced in a study of T cell responses to AZD1222 COVID-19 vaccine. Only in-frame clones appear in the TCRdb table, and some are missing; sequencing was by immunoSEQ multiplex PCR. The sample lists over 130,000 clones; 92% were seen once. The sequencing used peripheral blood, collected 28 days after the second AZD1222 dose. Source of these receptors: an adult who received the AZD1222 COVID-19 vaccine.

J is TRBJ1-3 and V is TRBV29-1; 9 nucleotides align to TRBD1. This CDR3 has 14 amino acids. Germline V lookup: CDR1 SQVTM, CDR2 ANQGSEA. Trimming removed 3 bases from V and 5 bases from J; junction bases left unmatched: 5. The CDR3 is CSVDPGTGRNTIYF. CDR3 nucleotide sequence: TGCAGCGTTGATCCTGGGACAGGGAGAAACACCATATATTTT.

The chain joins TRBV7-9 to TRBJ2-7, with TRBD2 matching 12 bases. Losses at the gene ends were 10 bases for V and 0 bases for J; bases not matched to a gene: 13. This CDR3 is 17 amino acids long. Germline values: CDR1 SEHNR, CDR2 FQNEAQ (reference sequence). In DNA, the CDR3 is TGTGCCATCAGTGGGACTAGCGGGTATGAAAGCTCCTACGAGCAGTACTTC. The encoded protein is CAISGTSGYESSYEQYF.